The 19 T cell receptor beta chains listed next were all sequenced from one sample in a study of blood T cell repertoires in COVID-19. This table comes from immunoSEQ multiplex PCR, and its TCRdb copy is limited to in-frame clones, with some not included. The sample consists of a few hundred thousand clones, 85% to 90% of them appearing once. Source material: PBMCs or T cells enriched from blood (not recorded which). The receptors were gathered from a woman in her forties or fifties who had recovered from COVID-19.

The rearrangement joins TRBV7-2 to TRBJ1-3; D is ambiguous. This CDR3 has 15 residues. Trimming took 1 base from V and 0 from J, leaving 7 bases between them. Germline CDR1 reads SGHTA; CDR2 reads FQGNSA. DNA for the CDR3: TGTGCCAGCAGCTTAGGACTGAGCTCTGGAAACACCATATATTTT. Translated: CASSLGLSSGNTIYF.

This chain joins TRBV29-1 and TRBJ2-2; 9 nucleotides line up with TRBD1. This CDR3 is built from 13 residues. The V gene end was trimmed by 2 bases and the J gene end by 6 bases; junction bases not matched to a gene: 1. The germline V gene encodes CDR1 SQVTM and CDR2 ANQGSEA. Here the CDR3 DNA reads TGCAGCGTTGAACGGACAGGGGCCGGGGAGCTGTTTTTT. Amino acid sequence: CSVERTGAGELFF.

The chain has TRBV11-1 and TRBJ1-1, with 7 bases that match TRBD1. The CDR3 runs to 14 residues. Germline-derived CDR1 and CDR2 are SGHAT and FQDESV (reference sequence). Trimming took 3 bases from V and 1 from J; bases not matched to a gene: 2. The CDR3 DNA follows: TGTGCCAGCAGCTTGACAGGGTGGAACACTGAAGCTTTCTTT. Protein sequence: CASSLTGWNTEAFF. The whole variable domain, remainder taken from reference TRBV11-1 and TRBJ1-1, is EAEVAQSPRYKITEKSQAVAFWCDPISGHATLYWYRQILGQGPELLVQFQDESVVDDSQLPKDRFSAERLKGVDSTLKIQPAELGDSAMYLCASSLTGWNTEAFFGQGTRLTVV.

The rearrangement links TRBV28 to TRBJ1-3; TRBD1 matches 8 bases. V lost 5 bases, J lost 2 bases, and 2 bases stayed unmatched. The CDR3 is 14 amino acids. Germline CDR1 is MDHEN and CDR2 is SYDVKM. The CDR3: CASSVTGAGNTIYF. The CDR3 nucleotides read TGTGCCAGCAGTGTGACAGGGGCTGGAAACACCATATATTTT.

The V gene is TRBV18, the J gene TRBJ1-5; a weak D match, TRBD1 (5 bases). V was trimmed by 4 bases and J by 4 bases, leaving 11 bases between them. Per germline, CDR1 KGHSH and CDR2 LQKENI. The CDR3 extends over 14 amino acids. The CDR3 loop is CASSRGTQNQPQHF. The CDR3 DNA reads as TGTGCCAGCTCACGCGGGACGCAGAATCAGCCCCAGCATTTT.

The genes are TRBV7-8 and TRBJ1-1; 11 bases match TRBD1. The junction had 8 bases not matched to a gene; V was cut back by 5 bases and J by 3 bases. Germline assignment: CDR1 SGHVS and CDR2 FQNEAQ. The length of the CDR3 is 16 residues. The CDR3 sequence is CASSPGQGVMDTEAFF. CDR3 in DNA: TGTGCCAGCAGCCCGGGACAGGGGGTTATGGACACTGAAGCTTTCTTT.

This clone occurred once. The chain couples TRBV6-5 to TRBJ1-2, with D unclear. This CDR3 is built from 13 residues. The V and J ends lost 4 bases and 8 bases respectively, with 14 bases between them. CDR1 and CDR2 (germline): MNHEY, SVGAGI. The CDR3 loop is CASSLIPQKGYTF. The CDR3 DNA reads as TGTGCCAGCAGTTTAATACCACAGAAAGGCTACACCTTC.

V gene TRBV4-2 combines with J gene TRBJ2-7; the match to TRBD2 covers 11 bases. The CDR3 consists of 16 residues. V was clipped by 2 bases and J by 0 bases; unmatched bases: 3. The germline V gene encodes CDR1 LGHNA and CDR2 YNFKEQ. CDR3 amino acids: CASSQRLAGNSYEQYF. In nucleotides, the CDR3 is TGTGCCAGCAGCCAAAGACTAGCGGGGAACTCCTACGAGCAGTACTTC.

This rearrangement joins TRBV19 to TRBJ1-1; possibly TRBD1 for D (5 bases). This CDR3 comprises 16 residues. CDR1 is LNHDA, CDR2 SQIVND, per germline (reference sequence). The germline V and J ends were trimmed by 5 bases and 11 bases, with 27 bases remaining between them. The CDR3 region has the DNA TGTGCCAGTAGTGCTGGATTCGGCAGGGCCGTCGAGGAGGCTTTCTTT. It codes for CASSAGFGRAVEEAFF.

The CDR3 here is CASTPQAQSNEQYF. In DNA, the CDR3 is TGTGCCAGTACCCCCCAGGCCCAATCAAACGAGCAGTACTTC. The V gene is TRBV3-1 (or the pseudogene TRBV3-2), the J gene TRBJ2-7; D gene ambiguous. The V end was cut by 9 bases, the J end by 5 bases, with 20 bases between. The germline gives CDR1 LGHDT, CDR2 YNNKEL (reference sequence). The CDR3 runs to 14 residues.

The table lists this clone with a few counts. The chain employs TRBV19 and TRBJ1-5, with 8 bases aligning to TRBD1. This CDR3 region has 17 residues. V was clipped by 4 bases and J by 7 bases; unmatched bases: 15. Germline CDR1 and CDR2: LNHDA and SQIVND (reference sequence). The DNA of the CDR3 is TGTGCCAGTAGTAAGTTCCCGCTGACAGGGGCGGTGCAGCCCCAGCATTTT. Protein: CASSKFPLTGAVQPQHF. The variable domain in full, with the rest retrieved from reference TRBV19 and TRBJ1-5, is DGGITQSPKYLFRKEGQNVTLSCEQNLNHDAMYWYRQDPGQGLRLIYYSQIVNDFQKGDIAEGYSVSREKKESFPLTVTSAQKNPTAFYLCASSKFPLTGAVQPQHFGDGTRLSIL.

This sequence joins TRBV2 and TRBJ2-1; 7 positions agree with TRBD2. The V gene end was trimmed by 8 bases and the J gene end by 4 bases; junction bases not matched to a gene: 11. The length of the CDR3 is 15 residues. The germline gives CDR1 SNHLY, CDR2 FYNNEI. CDR3 coding DNA: TGTGCCAGCCGGATATATAGCGGGCAATACAATGAGCAGTTCTTC. This sequence encodes CASRIYSGQYNEQFF.

The chain is built from TRBV7-9 and TRBJ1-1; D is possibly TRBD1 (6 bases). Per germline, CDR1 SEHNR and CDR2 FQNEAQ (reference sequence). V lost 8 bases, J lost 1 base, and 14 bases lay in between. This CDR3 comprises 14 residues. In DNA, the CDR3 is TGTGCCAGCTGCTACACGGGACAGAACACTGAAGCTTTCTTT. Translation gives CASCYTGQNTEAFF.

The chain joins TRBV28 to TRBJ2-7, with 7 bases that match TRBD1. The junction had 6 bases not matched to a gene; V was cut back by 2 bases and J by 8 bases. Germline lookup yields CDR1 MDHEN and CDR2 SYDVKM. The CDR3 length is 13 residues. In DNA form, the CDR3 reads TGTGCCAGCAGTTTACACACAGGGGCTCAGCAGTACTTC. This translates into CASSLHTGAQQYF.

V usage is TRBV4-3 and J usage is TRBJ2-2, with 7 bases fitting TRBD1. The CDR3 sequence is 17 residues long. Germline CDR1 is LGHNA and CDR2 is YSLEER. Unmatched junction bases numbered 9, after V lost 5 bases and J lost 0 bases. For the CDR3, the DNA is TGCGCCAGCAGCGCAAGGATTCAGGGGGCGAACACCGGGGAGCTGTTTTTT. It translates to CASSARIQGANTGELFF.

J is TRBJ1-5 and V is TRBV28, with TRBD1 as a possible D gene (5 bases). Germline V gives CDR1 MDHEN, CDR2 SYDVKM. The CDR3 is 15 amino acids. Trimming shortened V by 3 bases and J by 1 base, and 10 bases separated the two germline ends. The CDR3 region has the DNA TGTGCCAGCAGTTTCCTTAAGGGGAGCAATCAGCCCCAGCATTTT. Translating it yields CASSFLKGSNQPQHF.

The gene calls are TRBV11-3 and TRBJ2-3, with D maybe TRBD1 (6 bases). V was clipped by 1 base and J by 0 bases, with 11 bases between them. CDR3 length: 16 amino acids. CDR1 is SGHNT, CDR2 YENEEA, per germline. In nucleotides, the CDR3 is TGTGCCAGCAGCTTAGGCAGGGGATTGAGCACAGATACGCAGTATTTT. Amino acids: CASSLGRGLSTDTQYF.

The chain is built from TRBV9 and TRBJ2-5; 10 bases match TRBD2. The CDR3 has 14 residues. Trimming at V came to 7 bases and at J to 5 bases, leaving 8 bases not matched to a gene. Germline-derived CDR1 and CDR2 are SGDLS and YYNGEE. The CDR3 nucleotides read TGTGCCAGCGGTTTAGCGGGGGGAGGTGAGACCCAGTACTTC. Encoded protein: CASGLAGGGETQYF.

This clone was detected only once. The chain carries TRBV7-2 and TRBJ2-2; D is ambiguous. The CDR3 loop spans 16 amino acids. Trimming removed 1 base from V and 5 bases from J, with 14 bases in between. Looked up from germline, CDR1 is SGHTA and CDR2 is FQGNSA. The DNA for the CDR3 is TGTGCCAGCAGCTTAGTTGGGCCAACTCCAACCGGGGAGCTGTTTTTT. Amino acids: CASSLVGPTPTGELFF.